This T cell receptor beta chain was identified during a study of cytomegalovirus exposure and HLA in healthy donors. PCR involved 60 Vbeta and 13 Jbeta primers. Generated by immunoSEQ multiplex PCR, the TCRdb table keeps only in-frame clones and is missing some. The data contain 98,000 or so clones, 70% to 85% of them seen just once; the ten biggest clones take up approximately 5%. This clone has just a few counts. Its antigen is unidentified. Study-wide results and caveats: Apart from CMV serostatus, no immune exposure information was available.

The length of the CDR3 is 13 residues. V was pared by 7 bases and J by 2 bases, with 12 bases between. Germline V CDR1 and CDR2: MDHEN, SYDVKM. The TCR originated in a young woman in good health and CMV-seropositive. The sample taken for sequencing was PBMCs. The chain carries TRBV28 and TRBJ2-7, with D maybe TRBD1 (6 bases). The DNA for the CDR3 is TGTGCCAGCATCGACAGGCGTACCTACGAGCAGTACTTC. It yields the protein CASIDRRTYEQYF.